This TCR beta chain was found in a study of cytomegalovirus exposure and HLA in healthy donors. Overall study: Of several hundred genotyped donors, roughly 76% grouped in the Caucasian-associated ancestry cluster.

This CDR3 has 14 amino acids. Per germline, CDR1 WSHSY and CDR2 SAAADI. With 6 bases removed from V and 1 base from J, the gap between germline ends came to 10 bases. This clone appeared a few times. The primer mix had 60 Vbeta and 13 Jbeta primers. The table came from immunoSEQ multiplex PCR; TCRdb's copy has only in-frame clones and leaves some out. The table has 120,000 or so clones, around four fifths seen once; the top ten hold around 19%. Sample: PBMCs. This chain joins TRBV10-2 and TRBJ2-1, with a weak D call TRBD2 (5 bases). This receptor was identified in a man aged 18 to 35 in good health and CMV-seropositive. This CDR3 reads CASSASYSYNEQFF. CDR3 sequence (DNA): TGCGCCAGCAGCGCTAGCTATTCCTACAATGAGCAGTTCTTC.